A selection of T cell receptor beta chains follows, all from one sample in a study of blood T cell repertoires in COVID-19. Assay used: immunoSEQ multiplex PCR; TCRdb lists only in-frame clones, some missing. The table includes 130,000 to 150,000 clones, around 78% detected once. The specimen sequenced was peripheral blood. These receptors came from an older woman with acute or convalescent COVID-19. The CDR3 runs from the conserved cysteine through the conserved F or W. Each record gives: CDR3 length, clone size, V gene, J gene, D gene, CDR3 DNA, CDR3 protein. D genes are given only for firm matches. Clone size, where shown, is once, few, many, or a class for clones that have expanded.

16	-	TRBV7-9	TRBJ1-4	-	TGTGCCAGCAGCTTACTGGTGGGGGGGGCCAGTGAAAAACTGTTTTTT	CASSLLVGGASEKLFF
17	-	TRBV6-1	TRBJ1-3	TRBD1	TGTGCCAGCAGTGAACAGGGACAGGGATTGTTTGGAAACACCATATATTTT	CASSEQGQGLFGNTIYF
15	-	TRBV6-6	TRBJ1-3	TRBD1	TGTGCCAGCAGTCCGACAAGACAGGGATGGAACACCATATATTTT	CASSPTRQGWNTIYF
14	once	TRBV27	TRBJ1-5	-	TGTGCCAGCAGTTTAGCGCGGAAGGATCAGCCCCAGCATTTT	CASSLARKDQPQHF
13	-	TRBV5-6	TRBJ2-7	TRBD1	TGTGCCAGCAGCCCGACAGGGACCTACGAGCAGTACTTC	CASSPTGTYEQYF
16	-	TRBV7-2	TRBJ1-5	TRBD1	TGTGCCAGCAGCTTAGACGCGGGACAGGGGGAACTGCCCCAGCATTTT	CASSLDAGQGELPQHF
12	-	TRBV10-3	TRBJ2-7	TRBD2	TGTGCCATCAGTGGACTAGCGGACGAGCAGTACTTC	CAISGLADEQYF
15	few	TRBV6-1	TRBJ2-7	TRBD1	TGTGCCAGCAGTGAATATGGACAGGGGGCCTACGAGCAGTACTTC	CASSEYGQGAYEQYF
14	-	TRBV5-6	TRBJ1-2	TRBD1	TGTGCCAGCAGCCTGGACAGGCCTGAGTATGGCTACACCTTC	CASSLDRPEYGYTF
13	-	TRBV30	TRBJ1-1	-	TGTGCCTGGAGTGTATCCGGGGACACTGAAGCTTTCTTT	CAWSVSGDTEAFF
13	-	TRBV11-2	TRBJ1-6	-	TGTGCCAGCAGCTTAGAGGGCAGGGCCCGTCTCCACTTT	CASSLEGRARLHF
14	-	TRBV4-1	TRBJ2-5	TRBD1	TGCGCCAGCAGCCCGGAGACAGGGCTGAAGACCCAGTACTTC	CASSPETGLKTQYF
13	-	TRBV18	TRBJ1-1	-	TGTGCCAGCTCACCATCACGGGGTACTGAAGCTTTCTTT	CASSPSRGTEAFF
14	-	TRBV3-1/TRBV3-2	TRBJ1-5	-	TGTGCCAGCAGCCGTACAGGAGACAATCAGCCCCAGCATTTT	CASSRTGDNQPQHF
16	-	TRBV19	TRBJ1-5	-	TGTGCCAGTAGTATGAATCGGGGTAATAGCAATCAGCCCCAGCATTTT	CASSMNRGNSNQPQHF
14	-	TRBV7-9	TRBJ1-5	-	TGTGCCAGCAGCTTAGAAGGCGGAGGTCAGCCCCAGCATTTT	CASSLEGGGQPQHF
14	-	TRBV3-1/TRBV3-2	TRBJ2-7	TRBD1	TGTGCCAGCAGCCAAGTAGGGGGCCCCTACGAGCAGTACTTC	CASSQVGGPYEQYF
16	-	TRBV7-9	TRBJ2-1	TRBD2	TGTGCCAGCAGCTCCAGACTAGCGGGAGTACTCAATGAGCAGTTCTTC	CASSSRLAGVLNEQFF
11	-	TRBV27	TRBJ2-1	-	TGTGCCAGCAGTGAGGGCTATGAGCAGTTCTTC	CASSEGYEQFF
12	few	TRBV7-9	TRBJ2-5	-	TGTGCCACTTCGGGGTTCCAAGAGACCCAGTACTTC	CATSGFQETQYF
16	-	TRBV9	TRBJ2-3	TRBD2	TGTGCCAGCAGCGTAAGGACTAGCGGGCCCACAGATACGCAGTATTTT	CASSVRTSGPTDTQYF
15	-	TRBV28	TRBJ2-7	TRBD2	TGTGCCAGCACTACAACTACGGGACTACCAACCGAGCAGTACTTC	CASTTTTGLPTEQYF
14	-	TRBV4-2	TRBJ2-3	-	TGTGCCAGCAGCCACCCGGGAGATAAGGATACGCAGTATTTT	CASSHPGDKDTQYF
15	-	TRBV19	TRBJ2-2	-	TGTGCCAGTAGTATAGGTCTAGTGGACACCGGGGAGCTGTTTTTT	CASSIGLVDTGELFF
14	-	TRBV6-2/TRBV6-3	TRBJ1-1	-	TGTGCCAGCAGTTACACATCTAGAGGCACTGAAGCTTTCTTT	CASSYTSRGTEAFF
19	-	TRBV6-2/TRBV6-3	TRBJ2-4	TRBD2	TGTGCCAGCGGCCTACCCGGGACTAGCGGGAGGGCCTTGAGGAACATTCAGTACTTC	CASGLPGTSGRALRNIQYF
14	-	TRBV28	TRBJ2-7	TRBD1	TGTGCCAGCAGGTTTCAGGGGGCCTACTACGAGCAGTACTTC	CASRFQGAYYEQYF
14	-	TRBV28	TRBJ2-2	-	TGTGCCAGCAGTTTGGGCAGGGCCCCCGGGGAGCTGTTTTTT	CASSLGRAPGELFF